The clone carrying this T cell receptor (beta chain) was counted many times. Its antigen is not identified. Diagnostic assessment was based on clinical symptoms, serum thyroxine and TRAb, thyroid ultrasound and orbital computed tomography. From 10 ml of fresh peripheral blood, PBMCs were isolated. Amplification of TCR beta CDR3 regions was performed using RNA transcripts as template. The HTBI primer set drove a first-round RT-PCR of the TCR CDR3. TCRdb re-derived calls from the multiplex PCR reads in MiXCR, one entry per CDR3 protein. Among under 500,000 distinct CDR3 sequences listed, about 14% were seen once. This specimen belongs to a study of T cells in Graves' hyperthyroidism and ophthalmopathy. Broader study findings: The model's output predicted ophthalmopathy at a median of about 6.5 months prior to onset.

CDR3 size: 16 residues. The germline gives CDR1 LGHDT, CDR2 YNNKEL (reference sequence). V lost 3 bases and J lost 3, with 15 bases in between. The chain carries TRBV3-1 and TRBJ2-1; D is possibly TRBD2 (5 bases). The sequencing sample was made of blood. This TCR was sampled from a man aged 50 to 59 with Graves' ophthalmopathy. CDR3 in DNA: TGTGCCAGCAGCCATGTAAGCGGACCTGGCTACAATGAGCAGTTCTTC. It specifies CASSHVSGPGYNEQFF.